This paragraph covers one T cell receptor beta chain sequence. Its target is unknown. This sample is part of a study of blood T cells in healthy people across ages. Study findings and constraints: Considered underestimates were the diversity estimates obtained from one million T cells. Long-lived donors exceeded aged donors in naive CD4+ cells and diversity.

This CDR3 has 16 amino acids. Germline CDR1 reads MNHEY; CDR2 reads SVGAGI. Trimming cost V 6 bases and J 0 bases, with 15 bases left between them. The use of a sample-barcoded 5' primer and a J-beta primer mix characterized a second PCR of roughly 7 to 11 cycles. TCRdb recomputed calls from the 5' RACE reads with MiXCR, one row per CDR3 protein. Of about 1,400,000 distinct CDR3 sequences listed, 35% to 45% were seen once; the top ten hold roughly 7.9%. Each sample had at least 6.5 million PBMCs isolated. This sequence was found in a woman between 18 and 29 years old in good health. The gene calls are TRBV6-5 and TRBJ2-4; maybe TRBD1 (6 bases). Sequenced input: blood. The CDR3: CASRLDSTLAKNIQYF. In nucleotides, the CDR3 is TGTGCCAGCAGACTGGACAGTACCTTAGCCAAAAACATTCAGTACTTC.